Each of the 22 T cell receptor beta chains below was sequenced from the same sample in a study of T cells in Graves' hyperthyroidism and ophthalmopathy. Amplification yielded TCR beta CDR3 regions, with RNA transcripts as the source. The TCR CDR3 was amplified in a first-round RT-PCR using the HTBI primer set. TCRdb used MiXCR to reprocess the multiplex PCR reads, holding one entry per CDR3 protein. The sample includes approximately 480,000 distinct CDR3 sequences, under 25% of them seen just once. The material sequenced was blood. The receptors originated from a young man with Graves' hyperthyroidism.

This clonotype came up many times. The chain has TRBV7-8 and TRBJ1-1; the match to TRBD1 covers 12 bases. CDR1 is SGHVS, CDR2 FQNEAQ, per germline. The V segment lost 4 bases and the J segment 6 bases; nucleotides outside the gene matches: 15. The CDR3 has 18 amino acids. The CDR3 spells CASSSGLGQGAAKAEAFF. The DNA for the CDR3 is TGTGCCAGCAGCTCGGGACTGGGACAGGGGGCGGCGAAGGCTGAAGCTTTCTTT.

The table lists this clonotype with many counts. The chain's CDR3 is CSVAQGRGNQPQHF. CDR3 nucleotide sequence: TGCAGCGTCGCCCAGGGTAGAGGCAATCAGCCCCAGCATTTT. The rearrangement uses TRBV29-1 and TRBJ1-5; a possible D gene is TRBD1 (5 bases). CDR3 size: 14 residues. V lost 6 bases to trimming and J lost 2 bases, with 14 bases between them. CDR1 and CDR2 (germline): SQVTM, ANQGSEA. Full variable domain (remainder filled in from reference TRBV29-1 and TRBJ1-5): SAVISQKPSRDICQRGTSLTIQCQVDSQVTMMFWYRQQPGQSLTLIATANQGSEATYESGFVIDKFPISRPNLTFSTLTVSNMSPEDSSIYLCSVAQGRGNQPQHFGDGTRLSIL.

In regard to this clonotype: Possible read error: a much larger clone is one base away. The chain is built from TRBV6-1 and TRBJ1-1; 7 nucleotides align to TRBD1. CDR1 MNHNS and CDR2 SASEGT come from the germline V gene. The CDR3 has 17 amino acids. CDR3 amino acids: CASRPLRTGPGNTEACF. The CDR3 DNA reads TGTGCCAGCAGACCCCTAAGGACAGGACCCGGAAACACTGAAGCTTGCTTT.

This clonotype came up a few times. The genes are TRBV18 and TRBJ2-7; a possible D gene is TRBD2 (5 bases). Trimming removed 3 bases from V and 3 bases from J, with 18 bases in between. CDR1 and CDR2 (germline): KGHSH, LQKENI. The CDR3 spans 16 residues. CDR3 in amino acids: CASSPLAPQTDYEQYF. DNA for the CDR3: TGTGCCAGCTCACCTTTAGCGCCGCAAACCGACTACGAGCAGTACTTC.

This clonotype has ten or more counts. This chain connects TRBV28 to TRBJ2-5; D is undetermined. CDR1 and CDR2 (germline): MDHEN, SYDVKM. The CDR3 has 13 residues. With 5 bases removed from V and 2 bases from J, the gap between germline ends came to 9 bases. The CDR3 nucleotides read TGTGCCAGCAGTCAAAGGATTCAAGAGACCCAGTACTTC. Protein: CASSQRIQETQYF. Looking up the rest from reference TRBV28 and TRBJ2-5 gives the full variable domain: DVKVTQSSRYLVKRTGEKVFLECVQDMDHENMFWYRQDPGLGLRLIYFSYDVKMKEKGDIPEGYSVSREKKERFSLILESASTNQTSMYLCASSQRIQETQYFGPGTRLLVL.

In its sample, this clonotype was seen a few times. The rearrangement uses TRBV7-8 and TRBJ2-4, with 7 bases fitting TRBD1. The CDR3 contains 15 residues. The junction had 5 bases not matched to a gene; V was cut back by 1 base and J by 5 bases. The germline gives CDR1 SGHVS, CDR2 FQNEAQ. CDR3 protein: CASSLVTGPQNIQYF. The CDR3 DNA is TGTGCCAGCAGCTTAGTGACAGGGCCCCAAAACATTCAGTACTTC.

This clonotype was picked up many times. V is TRBV10-2 and J is TRBJ2-7; the match to TRBD1 covers 8 bases. The junction had 6 bases not matched to a gene; V was cut back by 5 bases and J by 6 bases. The CDR3 is 13 residues long. CDR1 and CDR2 (germline): WSHSY, SAAADI. The CDR3, as DNA: TGCGCCAGCAGTCGGACAGGGTTTCTCGAGCAGTACTTC. Its translation is CASSRTGFLEQYF.

This clonotype was observed a few times. This sequence joins TRBV30 and TRBJ1-2; unclear D gene. The CDR3 is made up of 14 amino acids. Germline-derived CDR1 and CDR2 are GTSNPN and SVGIG (reference sequence). V was cut by 4 bases and J by 0 bases, with 12 bases left in between. Here the CDR3 DNA reads TGTGCCTGGACTCCGGAGTTAGCTAACTATGGCTACACCTTC. This translates into CAWTPELANYGYTF.

This clonotype was recorded only once. The rearrangement joins TRBV28 to TRBJ2-2; 12 bases line up with TRBD2. The V segment lost 5 bases and the J segment 1 base; nucleotides outside the gene matches: 8. Looked up from germline, CDR1 is MDHEN and CDR2 is SYDVKM. This CDR3 comprises 18 residues. CDR3 amino acids: CASSRSSGRARNTGELFF. The CDR3 bases are TGTGCCAGCAGTCGATCTAGCGGGAGGGCTCGGAACACCGGGGAGCTGTTTTTT.

The CDR3 loop reads CASSLGPEGIQYF. Here the CDR3 DNA reads TGTGCCAGCAGTTTGGGCCCGGAGGGCATTCAGTACTTC. The chain has TRBV28 and TRBJ2-4, with D possibly TRBD2 on 6 matching bases. The CDR3 is made up of 13 amino acids. From germline, CDR1 is MDHEN and CDR2 SYDVKM. V dropped 3 bases and J dropped 9 bases, with 12 bases sitting between them.

The V call is TRBV7-3, the J call TRBJ2-2, with 7 positions matching TRBD2. The CDR3 runs 16 residues. J lost 0 bases, V lost 4 bases, and 5 bases had no gene match. CDR1 and CDR2 from the germline V gene are SGHTA and FQGTGA. CDR3 nucleotides: TGTGCCAGCAGCTCAACTAGCGCCGCGAACACCGGGGAGCTGTTTTTT. This gives the protein CASSSTSAANTGELFF.

The chain links TRBV12-3 or TRBV12-4 to TRBJ1-2; no firm D call. This CDR3 has 13 residues. The ends were cut back, 5 bases at V and 8 bases at J, with 15 bases in the middle. The chain's CDR3 is CASSVDPRRGYTF. The DNA for the CDR3 is TGTGCCAGCAGTGTAGACCCCCGGCGAGGCTACACCTTC.

This clonotype was counted only a few times. This chain links TRBV20-1 with TRBJ1-5; D is possibly TRBD1 (6 bases). V gave up 6 bases and J gave up 9 bases, with 18 bases separating them. CDR3 length: 13 amino acids. CDR1 is DFQATT and CDR2 is SNEGSKA in the germline V gene (reference sequence). Here the CDR3 reads CSAAGATDGPQHF. CDR3 bases: TGCAGTGCCGCGGGGGCGACGGATGGGCCCCAGCATTTT.

The V call is TRBV18, the J call TRBJ1-1; no reliable D call. V gave up 6 bases and J gave up 1 base, with 9 bases separating them. The germline V gene encodes CDR1 KGHSH and CDR2 LQKENI. CDR3 length: 13 amino acids. This CDR3 reads CASSPAENTEAFF. The CDR3 region has the DNA TGTGCCAGCTCCCCTGCAGAGAACACTGAAGCTTTCTTT.

The chain couples TRBV18 to TRBJ1-6; weak D call: TRBD1 (5 bases). V lost 6 bases and J 9 bases, leaving 18 bases between the germline ends. This CDR3 has 15 amino acids. Germline V CDR1 and CDR2: KGHSH, LQKENI. CDR3 residues: CASSTARGEGSPLHF. As DNA, the CDR3 is TGTGCCAGCTCCACGGCAAGAGGGGAGGGTTCACCCCTCCACTTT.

Ten or more counts support this clonotype. The genes are TRBV6-5 and TRBJ2-7; D ambiguous. With 2 bases removed from V and 3 bases from J, the gap between germline ends came to 11 bases. Germline values: CDR1 MNHEY, CDR2 SVGAGI. This CDR3 has 14 residues. The CDR3 is CASSYVRKNYEQYF. The CDR3, as DNA: TGTGCCAGCAGTTACGTCCGGAAAAACTACGAGCAGTACTTC.

The sample holds one count of this clonotype. The V gene is TRBV7-2, the J gene TRBJ2-7, with unresolved D. The CDR3 extends over 15 amino acids. Between the trimmed V and J ends, which lost 0 bases and 0 bases, there was a span of 9 bases. CDR1 is SGHTA, CDR2 FQGNSA, per germline. The CDR3 nucleotides are TGTGCCAGCAGCTTAGCGGCACTCAGCTCCTACGAGCAGTACTTC. This codes for CASSLAALSSYEQYF.

About this clonotype itself: With a much larger clone just one base away, this may be a read error. The CDR3, as DNA: TGTGCCAGCAGACACAGGACAGGGGGGCTGTTTTTT. It yields the protein CASRHRTGGLFF. The gene calls are TRBV7-8 and TRBJ2-2, with TRBD1 matching over 10 bases. Per the germline V gene, CDR1 is SGHVS and CDR2 is FQNEAQ. The CDR3 spans 12 residues.

This clonotype was counted many times. The chain is built from TRBV2 and TRBJ2-7, with TRBD2 matching over 7 bases. Germline values: CDR1 SNHLY, CDR2 FYNNEI. The CDR3 spans 14 residues. CDR3 bases: TGTGCTAACAGTCAGCTAGCGGCGGGTGGCGAGCAGTACTTC. Encoded protein: CANSQLAAGGEQYF.

With respect to this clonotype: Possible read error: a much larger clone is one base away. V is TRBV27 and J is TRBJ1-2, with TRBD1 as a possible D gene (5 bases). The CDR3 consists of 16 residues. In germline, CDR1 is MNHEY, CDR2 SMNVEV (reference sequence). The CDR3, as DNA: TGTGCCAGCAGTTCTATCGGGCAGGGAAGTAGCTATGGCTTCACCTTC. Translation: CASSSIGQGSSYGFTF.

A few counts support this clonotype. The J gene is TRBJ1-1, the V gene TRBV4-1, with D hard to call. CDR1 and CDR2 (germline): MGHRA, YSYEKL. The germline V and J ends were trimmed by 0 bases and 7 bases, with 12 bases remaining between them. The CDR3 is 14 residues long. The CDR3 protein is CASSQDRTRDEAFF. In DNA, the CDR3 is TGCGCCAGCAGCCAAGATCGAACCAGAGATGAAGCTTTCTTT.

This clonotype was counted only a few times. A clone one base away is much larger, so this may be a read error. J is TRBJ2-7 and V is TRBV6-2 or TRBV6-3; D is unresolved. V gave up 2 bases and J gave up 3 bases, with 8 bases separating them. Germline V gene lookup returns CDR1 MNHEY and CDR2 SVGEGT. The CDR3 totals 13 residues. CDR3 in amino acids: CASSYTSYYEQYF. In DNA form, the CDR3 reads TGTGCCAGCAGTTACACATCCTACTACGAGCAGTACTTC.